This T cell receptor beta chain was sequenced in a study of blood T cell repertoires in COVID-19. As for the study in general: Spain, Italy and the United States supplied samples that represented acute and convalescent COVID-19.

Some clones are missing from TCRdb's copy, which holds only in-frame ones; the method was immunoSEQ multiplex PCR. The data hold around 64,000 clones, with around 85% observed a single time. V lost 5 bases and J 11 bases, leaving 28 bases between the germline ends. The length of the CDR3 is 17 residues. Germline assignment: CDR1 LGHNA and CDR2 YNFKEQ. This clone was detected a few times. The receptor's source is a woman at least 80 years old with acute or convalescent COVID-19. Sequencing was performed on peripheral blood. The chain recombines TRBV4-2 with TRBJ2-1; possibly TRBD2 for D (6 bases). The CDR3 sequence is CASSSLQPGLGVRQQFF. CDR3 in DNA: TGTGCCAGCAGCTCTCTCCAGCCGGGACTGGGGGTAAGGCAGCAGTTCTTC.